This T cell receptor beta chain was retrieved from a study of T-cell memory formation after mild COVID-19. Overall study: TCR clusters mostly belonged to single donors. Whole-study findings and limits: Later expanders leaned CD4+, whereas day 15 to 85 contracting clones were balanced CD4/CD8. The study found contracting CD4+ clones mainly in CM and EM and contracting CD8+ clones in EMRA.

Losses at the gene ends were 2 bases for V and 3 bases for J; bases not matched to a gene: 7. The CDR3 totals 16 residues. CDR1 and CDR2 (germline): LGHDT, YNNKEL (reference sequence). In its sample, this clonotype was seen many times. Its antigen is still unknown. UMIs and sample barcodes were carried by the TCR alpha and TCR beta cDNA libraries that 5'RACE produced using constant-segment primers. TCRdb re-analysed the 5' RACE reads in MiXCR, keeping a single row per CDR3 protein. The sample records some 49,000 distinct CDR3 sequences, 27% being singletons. Source material: PBMCs or a T cell subset sorted from them (not recorded which). V gene TRBV3-1 combines with J gene TRBJ2-1; 7 positions agree with TRBD2. The TCR sequence derives from a young man who had mild COVID-19 (a few samples of this study predate the infection). Cell type and time point are not known. CDR3 protein: CASSQTTAGFYNEQFF. As DNA, the CDR3 is TGTGCCAGCAGCCAAACAACAGCGGGGTTCTACAATGAGCAGTTCTTC.